These 32 T cell receptor beta chains came from one sample sequenced in a study of T cell repertoires in cytomegalovirus infection. TCRdb re-derived calls from the reads in MiXCR, one entry per CDR3 protein. Here the sample spans around 310,000 distinct CDR3 sequences, roughly a sixth being singletons. The sequenced sample consisted of PBMCs. Every receptor here comes from a human donor in good health (CMV status not recorded). Some clones in this sample may be carry-over from other donors' samples.

The chain uses TRBV12-3 or TRBV12-4 and TRBJ2-2; D unclear. V dropped 6 bases and J dropped 3 bases, with 11 bases sitting between them. The CDR3 consists of 14 residues. The CDR3 DNA reads TGTGCCAGCAGACCCTCTAGGGACACCGGGGAGCTGTTTTTT. This sequence encodes CASRPSRDTGELFF.

Ten or more counts support this clonotype. The rearrangement joins TRBV6-5 to TRBJ2-3; 12 nucleotides align to TRBD2. The CDR3 length is 15 residues. The V gene's germline CDR1 is MNHEY and CDR2 SVGAGI. V was pared by 6 bases and J by 4 bases, with 5 bases of the junction left unmatched. Here the CDR3 DNA reads TGTGCCAGCAGGAATCTAGCGGGGGGGGCAGATACGCAGTATTTT. Encoded protein: CASRNLAGGADTQYF.

This chain links TRBV19 with TRBJ1-1; D gene uncertain. Germline CDR1 LNHDA, CDR2 SQIVND (reference sequence). The length of the CDR3 is 13 residues. V was trimmed by 5 bases and J by 1 base, leaving 8 bases between them. The CDR3 nucleotides are TGTGCCAGTAGTGGCCAGCCGAACACTGAAGCTTTCTTT. Translation: CASSGQPNTEAFF.

The sample holds many counts of this clonotype. The V and J genes are TRBV7-2 and TRBJ2-5; D may match TRBD1 or TRBD2 (5 bases each). CDR3 length: 15 residues. Trimming pared 4 bases from V and 2 bases from J, leaving 14 bases between. CDR1 and CDR2 from the germline V gene are SGHTA and FQGNSA. The CDR3 nucleotides are TGTGCCAGCAGCTCAAGGGGCTCGGGGCAAGAGACCCAGTACTTC. This translates into CASSSRGSGQETQYF.

The chain uses TRBV29-1 and TRBJ2-3; the D gene is possibly TRBD1 (5 bases). The CDR3 is 14 residues long. Trimming pared 1 base from V and 5 bases from J, leaving 13 bases between. The V gene's germline CDR1 is SQVTM and CDR2 ANQGSEA. The CDR3, as DNA: TGCAGCGTTGAAGGGTGGGGCGGCTTAGATACGCAGTATTTT. This encodes CSVEGWGGLDTQYF.

The J gene is TRBJ2-5, the V gene TRBV2, with 8 bases that match TRBD1. CDR3 length: 16 residues. Per germline, CDR1 SNHLY and CDR2 FYNNEI. J was trimmed by 5 bases and V by 3 bases; bases with no gene match: 11. DNA of the CDR3: TGTGCCAGCAGTGAGGTGGGACAGGCGTCGCGGGAGACCCAGTACTTC. Translated, it gives CASSEVGQASRETQYF.

This clonotype was counted only a few times. The rearrangement uses TRBV20-1 and TRBJ1-2; perhaps TRBD1 as D (5 bases). Germline CDR1 DFQATT, CDR2 SNEGSKA (reference sequence). The V end lost 3 bases, the J end lost 4 bases, and 15 bases lay between the germline ends. CDR3 length: 14 amino acids. Here the CDR3 reads CSASPGTSGYGYTF. CDR3 DNA sequence: TGCAGTGCTAGCCCCGGGACTTCGGGCTATGGCTACACCTTC.

The table lists this clonotype with a few counts. J is TRBJ2-3 and V is TRBV20-1, with TRBD1 as a possible D gene (6 bases). From germline, CDR1 is DFQATT and CDR2 SNEGSKA (reference sequence). V lost 5 bases to trimming and J lost 6 bases, with 24 bases between them. The CDR3 runs to 16 residues. CDR3 sequence reads: CSARPPGTLQLDTQYF. In nucleotides, the CDR3 is TGCAGTGCTCGCCCCCCCGGGACACTTCAGTTGGATACGCAGTATTTT.

This chain joins TRBV20-1 and TRBJ2-7; the match to TRBD1 covers 8 bases. The CDR3 is made up of 14 amino acids. The trim removed 6 bases at V and 0 bases at J, leaving 7 bases unmatched. Germline V gives CDR1 DFQATT, CDR2 SNEGSKA (reference sequence). The CDR3 nucleotides read TGCAGTGCGTCCGGGACAGGCCCCTCCTACGAGCAGTACTTC. Translation: CSASGTGPSYEQYF.

This clonotype showed up just a few times. The CDR3 bases are TGTGCCAGCAGAGCCGGGACAGGGGTCACTGAAGCTTTCTTT. Translating gives CASRAGTGVTEAFF. The chain combines TRBV6-1 with TRBJ1-1, with 10 bases identical to TRBD1. The V gene end was trimmed by 6 bases and the J gene end by 4 bases; junction bases not matched to a gene: 5. In germline, CDR1 is MNHNS, CDR2 SASEGT. This CDR3 is 14 amino acids long.

This clonotype was observed a handful of times. The rearrangement joins TRBV6-1 to TRBJ1-2; D gene unclear. Germline loops: CDR1 MNHNS, CDR2 SASEGT. This CDR3 has 13 residues. Trimming cost V 6 bases and J 0 bases, with 8 bases left between them. The DNA of the CDR3 is TGTGCCAGCAGCTCCACTACTAACTATGGCTACACCTTC. Translation gives CASSSTTNYGYTF.

This clonotype has more than one count but fewer than ten. V gene TRBV5-6 combines with J gene TRBJ2-1; tentatively, D is TRBD2 (6 bases). In germline, CDR1 is SGHDT, CDR2 YYEEEE. CDR3 size: 16 residues. Deletions cut 0 bases from V and 3 bases from J, with 13 bases between. The CDR3 DNA follows: TGTGCCAGCAGCTTGGCCACTAGCTCCTTCTACAATGAGCAGTTCTTC. This codes for CASSLATSSFYNEQFF.

The chain has TRBV11-1 and TRBJ2-1; possible D gene TRBD1, 7 bases. The V gene's germline CDR1 is SGHAT and CDR2 FQDESV (reference sequence). The length of the CDR3 is 14 residues. V gave up 0 bases and J gave up 10 bases, with 13 bases separating them. CDR3 nucleotides: TGTGCCAGCAGCTTAGCGGGGGGACAGACCGAGCAGTTCTTC. Encoded protein: CASSLAGGQTEQFF.

The V call is TRBV7-8, the J call TRBJ1-4, with D perhaps TRBD1 (5 bases). Germline CDR1 SGHVS, CDR2 FQNEAQ. This CDR3 contains 14 residues. Trimming pared 2 bases from V and 7 bases from J, leaving 11 bases between. CDR3 sequence (DNA): TGTGCCAGCAGCTTAAGGGGCTTCGGTGAAAAACTGTTTTTT. It codes for CASSLRGFGEKLFF.

The chain uses TRBV12-5 and TRBJ1-2; a weak D match, TRBD1 (5 bases). This CDR3 is 13 amino acids long. V lost 7 bases to trimming and J lost 6 bases, with 15 bases between them. The germline V gene has CDR1 LGHNT and CDR2 FRNRAP. CDR3 sequence (DNA): TGTGCTAGTGCGGGTCAGGGAATGCATGGCTACACCTTC. It yields the protein CASAGQGMHGYTF.

The table lists this clonotype with a few counts. CDR3 nucleotide sequence: TGCAGTGCTAAGGGGATTCGGGGAAGAAATGAAAAACTGTTTTTT. Protein sequence: CSAKGIRGRNEKLFF. The gene calls are TRBV20-1 and TRBJ1-4; D might be TRBD1 (5 bases). Per germline, CDR1 DFQATT and CDR2 SNEGSKA (reference sequence). Trimming cost V 4 bases and J 5 bases, with 17 bases left between them. This CDR3 contains 15 residues.

The DNA of the CDR3 is TGTGCCAGCAGCTTAGCGCCGACCGAGCAGTACTTC. It is translated as CASSLAPTEQYF. The chain couples TRBV7-8 to TRBJ2-7; D uncertain. The CDR3 is 12 amino acids. Trimming shortened V by 0 bases and J by 6 bases, and 6 bases separated the two germline ends. Germline loops: CDR1 SGHVS, CDR2 FQNEAQ. The full variable domain, with the rest looked up from reference TRBV7-8 and TRBJ2-7, is GAGVSQSPRYKVAKRGQDVALRCDPISGHVSLFWYQQALGQGPEFLTYFQNEAQLDKSGLPSDRFFAERPEGSVSTLKIQRTQQEDSAVYLCASSLAPTEQYFGPGTRLTVT.

In this sample, this clonotype turned up a few times. The chain combines TRBV27 with TRBJ2-2, with a weak D call TRBD2 (5 bases). V dropped 3 bases and J dropped 4 bases, with 12 bases sitting between them. Germline CDR1 reads MNHEY; CDR2 reads SMNVEV (reference sequence). The CDR3 has 15 amino acids. CDR3 sequence: CASSFFGSSTGELFF. CDR3 DNA sequence: TGTGCCAGCAGTTTCTTTGGGAGTAGCACCGGGGAGCTGTTTTTT.

The chain links TRBV20-1 to TRBJ2-3, with 10 bases identical to TRBD2. In germline, CDR1 is DFQATT, CDR2 SNEGSKA (reference sequence). This CDR3 is 14 amino acids long. V trimming: 6 bases; J trimming: 2 bases; junction bases outside the gene matches: 5. The CDR3 is CSASGGAFTDTQYF. The CDR3, as DNA: TGCAGTGCAAGCGGGGGGGCCTTCACAGATACGCAGTATTTT.

This clonotype has only a few counts. In DNA, the CDR3 is TGTGCCAGCAGCCACCCTAGCGGGGGGGCTCGGCATGAGCAGTTCTTC. This translates into CASSHPSGGARHEQFF. V is TRBV4-2 and J is TRBJ2-1; TRBD2 matches 12 bases. The CDR3 spans 16 residues. Germline V gene sequence: CDR1 LGHNA, CDR2 YNFKEQ. The ends lost 3 bases at V and 8 bases at J; junction bases unmatched: 8.

This clonotype was counted ten times or more. The rearrangement joins TRBV6-2 or TRBV6-3 to TRBJ2-7; the D gene could be TRBD1 or TRBD2 (5 bases each). This CDR3 spans 14 amino acids. Deletions cut 4 bases from V and 0 bases from J, with 10 bases between. Per the germline V gene, CDR1 is MNHEY and CDR2 is SVGEGT. CDR3 amino acids: CASSSGTLSYEQYF. DNA of the CDR3: TGTGCCAGCAGTTCCGGGACCCTCTCCTACGAGCAGTACTTC.

This clonotype was counted at least ten times. The CDR3 loop is CASSSSRAVKTAEQYF. In DNA form, the CDR3 reads TGTGCCAGCAGCTCCTCTAGAGCGGTTAAGACTGCCGAGCAGTACTTC. The chain uses TRBV7-2 and TRBJ2-7, with a tentative D call TRBD2 (5 bases). With 4 bases removed from V and 6 bases from J, the gap between germline ends came to 22 bases. The CDR3 has 16 residues. Germline V CDR1 and CDR2: SGHTA, FQGNSA.

This clonotype was counted once. The V call is TRBV2, the J call TRBJ1-2; TRBD1 might be the D (6 bases). This CDR3 has 14 amino acids. Germline assignment: CDR1 SNHLY and CDR2 FYNNEI. Trimming took off 8 bases at V and 4 bases at J, with 17 bases between the two ends. The DNA of the CDR3 is TGTGCCAGCGACTGGACGGACAGCTCCTATGGCTACACCTTC. This encodes CASDWTDSSYGYTF.

In its sample, this clonotype was seen a few times. The chain employs TRBV4-1 and TRBJ1-2, with D possibly matching TRBD1 (5 bases). The germline V gene has CDR1 MGHRA and CDR2 YSYEKL. This CDR3 is built from 17 residues. V was shortened by 4 bases and J by 0 bases, with 18 bases between the two germline ends. CDR3 sequence: CASSLAMTGGANYGYTF. The CDR3 region has the DNA TGCGCCAGCAGCCTGGCTATGACGGGGGGGGCTAACTATGGCTACACCTTC.

This clonotype came up many times. The chain uses TRBV28 and TRBJ2-7, with D perhaps TRBD2 (6 bases). The CDR3 has 13 residues. Per germline, CDR1 MDHEN and CDR2 SYDVKM. Trimming took off 5 bases at V and 2 bases at J, with 10 bases between the two ends. Here the CDR3 DNA reads TGTGCCAGCAGTATCGGGGGAACCTACGAGCAGTACTTC. This encodes CASSIGGTYEQYF.

V gene TRBV4-2 combines with J gene TRBJ2-7; perhaps TRBD1 as D (5 bases). Deletions cut 1 base from V and 3 bases from J, with 7 bases between. Germline V gives CDR1 LGHNA, CDR2 YNFKEQ. The CDR3 is made up of 13 amino acids. CDR3 nucleotides: TGTGCCAGCAGCCAAGCAGGGAACTACGAGCAGTACTTC. Its protein product is CASSQAGNYEQYF.

Ten or more counts support this clonotype. V usage is TRBV6-2 or TRBV6-3 and J usage is TRBJ1-1, with D possibly being TRBD1 (6 bases). This CDR3 region has 14 residues. The V end was cut by 4 bases, the J end by 3 bases, with 12 bases between. Germline lookup yields CDR1 MNHEY and CDR2 SVGEGT. The CDR3 DNA follows: TGTGCCAGCAGTTCTCAGGGGATTGACACTGAAGCTTTCTTT. Protein product: CASSSQGIDTEAFF.

This clonotype came up once. The chain combines TRBV5-4 with TRBJ2-1, with no clear D. The CDR3 is made up of 15 amino acids. V was clipped by 2 bases and J by 1 base, with 10 bases between them. Per the germline V gene, CDR1 is SGHNT and CDR2 is YYREEE (reference sequence). The CDR3 sequence is CASSLQIPSYNEQFF. The CDR3 coding sequence is TGTGCCAGCAGCTTACAGATACCATCCTACAATGAGCAGTTCTTC.

This clonotype was counted a few times. This chain uses TRBV6-5 with TRBJ2-5, with 10 nucleotides matching TRBD1. Germline V lookup: CDR1 MNHEY, CDR2 SVGAGI. V dropped 2 bases and J dropped 4; count of bases not matched to a gene: 7. CDR3 length: 16 amino acids. The CDR3 sequence is CASSYPDRGGRETQYF. The CDR3 nucleotides read TGTGCCAGCAGTTACCCGGACAGGGGGGGTCGAGAGACCCAGTACTTC.

This clonotype was counted between two and nine times. The gene calls are TRBV2 and TRBJ2-7; a weak D match, TRBD1 (6 bases). This CDR3 has 15 residues. CDR1 and CDR2 (germline): SNHLY, FYNNEI. Between the trimmed V and J ends, which lost 6 bases and 9 bases, there was a span of 24 bases. CDR3 sequence: CASRAMDSTGLGQYF. The CDR3 DNA reads TGTGCCAGCAGGGCTATGGATTCGACAGGTTTGGGGCAGTACTTC.

This clonotype came up many times. The chain carries TRBV7-2 and TRBJ1-1, with TRBD1 as a possible D gene (5 bases). CDR1 SGHTA and CDR2 FQGNSA come from the germline V gene. V was cut by 7 bases and J by 5 bases, with 17 bases left in between. CDR3 length: 14 amino acids. This CDR3 is CASIPGGTGTEAFF. The CDR3 DNA is TGTGCCAGCATCCCTGGGGGTACGGGGACTGAAGCTTTCTTT.

In its sample, this clonotype was seen a few times. V is TRBV2 and J is TRBJ1-5; D ambiguous. Germline CDR1 reads SNHLY; CDR2 reads FYNNEI. V gave up 7 bases and J gave up 2 bases, with 15 bases separating them. There are 15 residues in the CDR3. The CDR3 reads CASTADEGGNQPQHF. As DNA, the CDR3 is TGTGCCAGCACCGCGGACGAAGGCGGCAATCAGCCCCAGCATTTT.